Below, 19 T cell receptor beta chains from the same sample are listed, as sequenced in a study of Ad26.COV2.S vaccination and SARS-CoV-2 variants. Treatment defined: some 19 received Ad26.COV2.S at low or high dose, single or two shots; 5 received placebo; per-sample allocation not given. Collection of samples fell on day 63 after the first vaccine or placebo injection. Sequenced by immunoSEQ multiplex PCR; TCRdb stores in-frame clones only, minus some. The profile shows roughly 680,000 clones, roughly nine tenths of them singletons. The sample was peripheral blood, taken in a trial of Ad26.COV2.S vaccine versus placebo. The receptors come from a person aged 18-65 years who received the Ad26.COV2.S COVID-19 vaccine or a placebo.

The chain combines TRBV2 with TRBJ1-5; D uncertain. Per germline, CDR1 SNHLY and CDR2 FYNNEI. The CDR3 runs to 14 residues. Deletions cut 7 bases from V and 4 bases from J, with 14 bases between. CDR3 nucleotides: TGTGCCAGCAATTGGGGTAATGGGAATCAGCCCCAGCATTTT. Its protein is CASNWGNGNQPQHF.

The rearrangement links TRBV5-1 to TRBJ2-2; no firm D call. Per germline, CDR1 SGHRS and CDR2 YFSETQ. V was pared by 1 base and J by 0 bases, with 4 bases between. There are 14 residues in the CDR3. The CDR3: CASSLNTNTGELFF. The CDR3 DNA reads as TGCGCCAGCAGCTTGAACACGAACACCGGGGAGCTGTTTTTT. Supplemented by reference TRBV5-1 and TRBJ2-2, the full variable domain reads KAGVTQTPRYLIKTRGQQVTLSCSPISGHRSVSWYQQTPGQGLQFLFEYFSETQRNKGNFPGRFSGRQFSNSRSEMNVSTLELGDSALYLCASSLNTNTGELFFGEGSRLTVL.

This chain connects TRBV15 to TRBJ1-6; D unresolved. This CDR3 has 15 amino acids. Germline V CDR1 and CDR2: LNHNV, YYDKDF (reference sequence). Trimming took 0 bases from V and 9 from J, leaving 12 bases between them. The CDR3 region is CATSRDKRAGSPLHF. The DNA of the CDR3 is TGTGCCACCAGCAGAGATAAGCGGGCGGGTTCACCCCTCCACTTT.

The CDR3 region is CASSISSGRGNEQFF. Written as DNA, the CDR3 is TGTGCCAGTAGTATAAGTAGCGGGAGAGGTAATGAGCAGTTCTTC. The chain is built from TRBV19 and TRBJ2-1; 9 bases map to TRBD2. The J segment lost 7 bases and the V segment lost 2 bases, leaving 6 bases of the junction unmatched. The CDR3 length is 15 residues. Per germline, CDR1 LNHDA and CDR2 SQIVND (reference sequence).

The chain uses TRBV11-2 and TRBJ1-3; D remains ambiguous. Per germline, CDR1 SGHAT and CDR2 FQNNGV. The CDR3 has 14 amino acids. The V and J ends lost 1 base and 0 bases respectively, with 4 bases between them. CDR3 bases: TGTGCCAGCAGCTTAGGGTTCTCTGGAAACACCATATATTTT. Translated, it gives CASSLGFSGNTIYF. The full variable domain, with the rest looked up from reference TRBV11-2 and TRBJ1-3, is EAGVAQSPRYKIIEKRQSVAFWCNPISGHATLYWYQQILGQGPKLLIQFQNNGVVDDSQLPKDRFSAERLKGVDSTLKIQPAKLEDSAVYLCASSLGFSGNTIYFGEGSWLTVV.

Here the CDR3 reads CASSAGQGGGYTF. The CDR3 DNA is TGTGCCAGCAGCGCAGGACAGGGGGGTGGCTACACCTTC. The chain uses TRBV7-2 and TRBJ1-2; 10 positions match TRBD1. Germline V gene data show CDR1 as SGHTA and CDR2 as FQGNSA. Trimming cost V 5 bases and J 7 bases; bases outside gene matches: 4. The CDR3 sequence is 13 residues long.

The chain carries TRBV2 and TRBJ2-3; tentatively, D is TRBD1 or TRBD2 (5 bases each). The CDR3 is 15 residues long. In germline, CDR1 is SNHLY, CDR2 FYNNEI. V lost 6 bases and J 2 bases, leaving 15 bases between the germline ends. The CDR3 here is CASSADWGTTDTQYF. CDR3 bases: TGTGCCAGCAGCGCTGATTGGGGGACCACAGATACGCAGTATTTT.

The CDR3 spells CATSRDGIQETQYF. CDR3 in DNA: TGTGCCACCAGCAGAGATGGGATCCAAGAGACCCAGTACTTC. The chain employs TRBV15 and TRBJ2-5; no reliable D call. Germline assignment: CDR1 LNHNV and CDR2 YYDKDF (reference sequence). Trimming stripped 0 bases from V and 1 base from J, with 6 bases between. This CDR3 spans 14 amino acids.

In nucleotides, the CDR3 is TGTGCCAGCAGTTCCGGCTTAGGGACTAGCGGAACAGATACGCAGTATTTT. Translating gives CASSSGLGTSGTDTQYF. This rearrangement joins TRBV3-1 (or the pseudogene TRBV3-2) to TRBJ2-3, with TRBD2 matching over 11 bases. V shed 6 bases, J shed 3 bases, and the junction held 11 bases outside the gene matches. The CDR3 contains 17 residues. Germline CDR1 LGHDT, CDR2 YNNKEL (reference sequence).

This clone was counted at least ten times. The chain couples TRBV3-1 (or the pseudogene TRBV3-2) to TRBJ2-4; 7 nucleotides align to TRBD2. The CDR3 spans 14 residues. Germline V gene lookup returns CDR1 LGHDT and CDR2 YNNKEL (reference sequence). V lost 2 bases, J lost 6 bases, and 4 bases stayed unmatched. CDR3 nucleotide sequence: TGTGCCAGCAGCCAAACTAGCGCCTTAAACATTCAGTACTTC. Its protein is CASSQTSALNIQYF.

The genes are TRBV19 and TRBJ1-5, with 8 bases aligning to TRBD1. CDR1 is LNHDA, CDR2 SQIVND, per germline (reference sequence). J was trimmed by 2 bases and V by 5 bases; bases with no gene match: 8. The CDR3 sequence is 16 residues long. CDR3 coding DNA: TGTGCCAGTAGTTCCCTCGGACAGGGTGGCAATCAGCCCCAGCATTTT. It encodes CASSSLGQGGNQPQHF.

The rearrangement joins TRBV6-5 to TRBJ2-7, with D unresolved. Germline assignment: CDR1 MNHEY and CDR2 SVGAGI. V lost 2 bases and J lost 2, with 10 bases in between. There are 14 residues in the CDR3. This CDR3 reads CASSYPGNTYEQYF. In DNA form, the CDR3 reads TGTGCCAGCAGTTACCCCGGAAACACCTACGAGCAGTACTTC.

This clone came up once. V and J are TRBV27 and TRBJ2-7; the match to TRBD1 covers 8 bases. Trimming cost V 6 bases and J 5 bases; bases outside gene matches: 12. CDR3 size: 15 residues. In germline, CDR1 is MNHEY, CDR2 SMNVEV (reference sequence). CDR3 in amino acids: CASSRMRQGNHEQYF. DNA of the CDR3: TGTGCCAGCAGCCGGATGCGACAGGGGAATCACGAGCAGTACTTC.

The rearrangement links TRBV29-1 to TRBJ2-4, with 7 positions matching TRBD1. CDR1 is SQVTM and CDR2 is ANQGSEA in the germline V gene. The junction had 5 bases not matched to a gene; V was cut back by 0 bases and J by 0 bases. This CDR3 is built from 16 residues. The CDR3 is CSVEDRQGRAKNIQYF. The CDR3 DNA is TGCAGCGTTGAAGATCGACAGGGAAGAGCCAAAAACATTCAGTACTTC.

J is TRBJ2-1 and V is TRBV24-1; 10 bases match TRBD2. This CDR3 comprises 17 residues. Trimming at V came to 5 bases and at J to 3 bases, leaving 9 bases not matched to a gene. CDR1 is KGHDR, CDR2 SFDVKD, per germline. CDR3 nucleotide sequence: TGTGCCACCAGTGGTAATGAAAGGACTAGCGGCTACAATGAGCAGTTCTTC. Translated: CATSGNERTSGYNEQFF.

This clone has only one observation. This rearrangement joins TRBV7-2 to TRBJ1-1, with 10 positions matching TRBD1. The CDR3 covers 16 residues. CDR1 and CDR2 (germline): SGHTA, FQGNSA. V trimming: 6 bases; J trimming: 5 bases; junction bases outside the gene matches: 12. Here the CDR3 reads CASRNRDRGRSTEAFF. CDR3 DNA: TGTGCCAGCAGGAACCGAGACAGGGGGCGAAGTACTGAAGCTTTCTTT.

This clone came up once. V is TRBV18 and J is TRBJ2-7, with 7 nucleotides matching TRBD2. Germline lookup yields CDR1 KGHSH and CDR2 LQKENI. Trimming cost V 0 bases and J 4 bases; bases outside gene matches: 6. The CDR3 runs to 15 residues. This CDR3 is CASSPPAAGTYEQYF. Here the CDR3 DNA reads TGTGCCAGCTCACCACCTGCAGCGGGGACTTACGAGCAGTACTTC.

V usage is TRBV12-3 or TRBV12-4 and J usage is TRBJ1-4; D ambiguous. Trimming took 5 bases from V and 8 from J, leaving 12 bases between them. This CDR3 is 13 amino acids long. CDR3 amino acids: CASSLNAGEKLFF. CDR3 nucleotide sequence: TGTGCCAGCAGTCTCAACGCGGGGGAAAAACTGTTTTTT.

The chain joins TRBV7-9 to TRBJ2-3; D not resolved. The length of the CDR3 is 17 residues. V was shortened by 5 bases and J by 2 bases, with 20 bases between the two germline ends. From germline, CDR1 is SEHNR and CDR2 FQNEAQ (reference sequence). As DNA, the CDR3 is TGTGCCAGCAGCGACTCTACGTTGTCAAGTTACACAGATACGCAGTATTTT. Amino acids: CASSDSTLSSYTDTQYF.